This passage covers 5 T cell receptor beta chains from one sample sequenced in a study of CD8 T cells in Susac syndrome. An input of roughly 0.5 to 1 ug of RNA was subjected to reverse transcription using random hexamers. One entry per CDR3 protein results from TCRdb running MiXCR on the immunoSEQ multiplex PCR reads. This sample has approximately 190,000 distinct CDR3 sequences, with 85% to 95% found just once. Sequencing was performed on CD8+ T cells from PBMCs. The receptors were gathered from a human donor with Susac syndrome.

The chain couples TRBV19 to TRBJ2-1; D perhaps matches TRBD2 (5 bases). CDR3 length equals 13 residues. Germline V gives CDR1 LNHDA, CDR2 SQIVND (reference sequence). V lost 4 bases and J lost 7, with 11 bases in between. The CDR3 loop is CASSRGEENEQFF. CDR3 DNA sequence: TGTGCCAGTAGTAGGGGAGAAGAAAATGAGCAGTTCTTC.

This rearrangement joins TRBV6-5 to TRBJ2-1; D is uncertain. V was shortened by 8 bases and J by 10 bases, with 15 bases between the two germline ends. The CDR3 is made up of 12 amino acids. CDR1 is MNHEY, CDR2 SVGAGI, per germline. CDR3 residues: CASATESEEQFF. DNA for the CDR3: TGTGCCAGCGCTACGGAGTCGGAAGAGCAGTTCTTC.

In nucleotides, the CDR3 is TGTGCCAGCAGTTTCTCCCTCGGGGGACACGAGACCCAGTACTTC. Its protein is CASSFSLGGHETQYF. This chain joins TRBV28 and TRBJ2-5; either TRBD1 or TRBD2 may supply D (6 bases each). V was trimmed by 3 bases and J by 5 bases, leaving 16 bases between them. Germline CDR1 reads MDHEN; CDR2 reads SYDVKM. CDR3 size: 15 residues.

This clonotype showed up just a few times. V is TRBV29-1 and J is TRBJ2-7, with TRBD2 as a possible D gene (6 bases). V gave up 2 bases and J gave up 3 bases, with 8 bases separating them. Germline V gene data show CDR1 as SQVTM and CDR2 as ANQGSEA. The CDR3 sequence is 12 residues long. The CDR3 DNA follows: TGCAGCGTTGAATGGGGGGACTACGAGCAGTACTTC. This sequence encodes CSVEWGDYEQYF.

The chain carries TRBV12-3 or TRBV12-4 and TRBJ1-5; D is possibly TRBD1 (6 bases). CDR3 length: 18 amino acids. Trimming removed 6 bases at V and 0 bases at J, with 21 bases between. The CDR3 coding sequence is TGTGCCAGCAGAGCCGGGACACCGAACGATTATAGCAATCAGCCCCAGCATTTT. Its protein product is CASRAGTPNDYSNQPQHF.